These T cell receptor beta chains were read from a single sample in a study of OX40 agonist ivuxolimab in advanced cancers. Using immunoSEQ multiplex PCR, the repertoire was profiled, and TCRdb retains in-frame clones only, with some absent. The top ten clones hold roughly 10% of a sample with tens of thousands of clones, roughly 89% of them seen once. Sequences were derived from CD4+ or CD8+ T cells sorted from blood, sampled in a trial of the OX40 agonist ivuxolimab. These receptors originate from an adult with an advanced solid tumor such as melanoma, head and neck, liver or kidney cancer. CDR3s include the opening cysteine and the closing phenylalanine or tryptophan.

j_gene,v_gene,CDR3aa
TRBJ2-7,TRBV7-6,CASSLERGGRAYEQYF
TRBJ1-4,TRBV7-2,CASSLPGGAGEKLFF
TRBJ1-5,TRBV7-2,CASSLYGQTLNQPQHF
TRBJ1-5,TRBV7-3,CASSLGAGGDQPQHF
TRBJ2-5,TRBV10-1,CASSEDRGPEETQYF
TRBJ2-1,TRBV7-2,CASSSIAGGPQFF
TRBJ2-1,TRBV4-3,CASSQEGGEQFF
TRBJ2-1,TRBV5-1,CASSPGRAGGQSEQFF
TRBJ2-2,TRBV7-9,CASTLGAGDGELFF
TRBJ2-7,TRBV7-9,CASSLEQGAAEQYF
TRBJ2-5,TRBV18,CASSSSSGRLLETQYF
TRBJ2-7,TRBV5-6,CASSLLGPYEQYF
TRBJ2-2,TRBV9,CASSVASGIIAGELFF
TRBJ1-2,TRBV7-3,CATGDGYTF
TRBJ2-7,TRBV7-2,CASSLASDFGGSYF
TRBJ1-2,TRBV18,CASSPPLQGGGYTF
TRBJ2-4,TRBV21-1,CASPDQKNIQYF
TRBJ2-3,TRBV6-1,CTEQGAGYTQYF
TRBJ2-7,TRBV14,CASSQGIQREASSYEQYF
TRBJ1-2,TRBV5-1,CASSQGQGWRGYTF
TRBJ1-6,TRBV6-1,CASNREVGSPLHF
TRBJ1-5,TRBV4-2,CASSQDPTGRYQPQHF
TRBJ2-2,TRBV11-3,CASSLGGNTGELFF
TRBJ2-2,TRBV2,CASSGLLADTGELFF
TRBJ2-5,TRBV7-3,CASSRSGTETQYF
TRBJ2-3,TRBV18,CASSLPGTDTQYF
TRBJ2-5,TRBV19,CASSRGNQETQYF
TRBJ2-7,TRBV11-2,CASSLRQESNEQYF
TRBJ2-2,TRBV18,CASSPLNSGELFF
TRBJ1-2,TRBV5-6,CASSLGSVGGYTF
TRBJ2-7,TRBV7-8,CASSLGQVKGEQYF
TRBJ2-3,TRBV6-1,CASSSQSGADTQYF
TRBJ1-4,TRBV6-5,CASSQAGVGKLFF
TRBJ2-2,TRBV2,CASSFTLAGGNPNTGELFF
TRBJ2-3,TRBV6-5,CASSPQITDTQYF
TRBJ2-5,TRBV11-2,CASSLGGSPGGETQYF
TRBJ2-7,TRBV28,CASSRRYKIYEQYF
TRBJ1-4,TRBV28,CASSLTGDHEKLFF
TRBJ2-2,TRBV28,CASISGAVDTGELFF
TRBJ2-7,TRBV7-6,CASSLGGQGGLEQYF
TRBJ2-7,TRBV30,CAWSTRSPVRFDYEQYF
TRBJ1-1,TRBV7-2,CASSLIQGASEAFF
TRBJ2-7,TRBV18,CASSPSGWEQYF
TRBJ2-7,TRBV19,CASSLEGDSYEQYF
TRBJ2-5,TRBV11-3,CASSYKGTSGVRSTQYF
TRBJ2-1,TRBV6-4,CASTDPPPYNEQFF
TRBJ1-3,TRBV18,CASSQDGNTIYF
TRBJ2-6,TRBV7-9,CASSLNGPGANVLTF